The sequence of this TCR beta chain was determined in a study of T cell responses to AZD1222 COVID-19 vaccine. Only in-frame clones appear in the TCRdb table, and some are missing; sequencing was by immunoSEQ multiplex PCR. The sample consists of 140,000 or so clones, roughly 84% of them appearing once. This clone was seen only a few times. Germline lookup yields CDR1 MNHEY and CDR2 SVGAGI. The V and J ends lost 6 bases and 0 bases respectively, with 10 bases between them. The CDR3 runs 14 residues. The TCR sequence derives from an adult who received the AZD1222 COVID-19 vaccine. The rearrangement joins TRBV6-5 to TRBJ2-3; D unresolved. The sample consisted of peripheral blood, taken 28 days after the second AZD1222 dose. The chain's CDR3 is CASSPVASTDTQYF. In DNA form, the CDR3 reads TGTGCCAGCAGCCCCGTAGCTAGCACAGATACGCAGTATTTT.